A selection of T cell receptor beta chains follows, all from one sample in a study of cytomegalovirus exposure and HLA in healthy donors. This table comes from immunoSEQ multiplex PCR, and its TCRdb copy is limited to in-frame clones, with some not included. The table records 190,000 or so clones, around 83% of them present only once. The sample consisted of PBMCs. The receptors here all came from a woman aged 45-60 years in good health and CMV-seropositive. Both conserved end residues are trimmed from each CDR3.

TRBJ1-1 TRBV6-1 ASSSTEHTEAF
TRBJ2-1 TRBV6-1 ASSDGTGNNEQF
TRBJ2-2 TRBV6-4 ASQTTENTGELF
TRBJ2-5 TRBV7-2 ASSLVTRQEETQY
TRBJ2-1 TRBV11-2 ASSLGRGGFYEQF
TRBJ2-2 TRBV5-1 ASTEAAGSATGELF
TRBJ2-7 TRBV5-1 ASSLGQGIHEQY
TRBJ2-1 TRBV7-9 ASSLDDGREF
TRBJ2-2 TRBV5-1 ASSLDKITGELF
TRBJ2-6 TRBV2 ASTNGQGISGANGLT
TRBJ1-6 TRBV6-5 ASSPRDRHNSPLH
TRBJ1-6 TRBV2 ASSRTGQVPNSPLH
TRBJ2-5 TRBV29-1 SSQREVETQY
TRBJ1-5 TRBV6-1 ASSLGRTGSQPQH
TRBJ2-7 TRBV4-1 ASSQVGTDKPYEQY
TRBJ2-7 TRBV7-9 ASSYEGHGEQY
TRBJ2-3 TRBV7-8 ATRTSGAGDTQY
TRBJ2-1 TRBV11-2 ASSLNQGLRESYNEQF
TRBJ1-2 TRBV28 ASGGSTDSYGYT
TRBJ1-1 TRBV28 ASSGQADNTEAF
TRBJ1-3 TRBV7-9 ASSLAGQGFGANTIY
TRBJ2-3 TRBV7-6 ASSSLSAGAIDTQY
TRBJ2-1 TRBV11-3 ASSLGTSGDNEQF
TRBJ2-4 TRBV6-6 ASSYSYELAKNIQY
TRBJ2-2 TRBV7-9 SSSLQSNTGELF
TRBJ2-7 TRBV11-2 ASSPGTSGTYEQY
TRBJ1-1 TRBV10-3 AISTGSPEAF
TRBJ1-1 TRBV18 ASSPGGARGSTEAF
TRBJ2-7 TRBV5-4 ASSWTSGSYPGEQY
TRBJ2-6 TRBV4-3 ASSQAGLDSGANVLT
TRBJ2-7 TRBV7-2 ASSLGSGGHL
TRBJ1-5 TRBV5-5 ASSPTGDDQPQH
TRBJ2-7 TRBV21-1 ASTHPGVGRRENYEQY
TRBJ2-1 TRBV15 ATRETGEYNEQF
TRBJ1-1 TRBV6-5 ASSKGQGEAF
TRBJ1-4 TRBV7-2 ASSLGPGQTREKLF
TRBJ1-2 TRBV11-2 ASSSPGRGSYGYT
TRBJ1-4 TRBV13 ASSQRAGGAPTNEKLF
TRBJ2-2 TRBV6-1 ASTPGQANTGELF
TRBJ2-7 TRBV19 ASSLQGTPYEQY
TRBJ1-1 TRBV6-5 ASSYAGAGEAF
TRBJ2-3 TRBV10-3 AIRGDNHKDTQY
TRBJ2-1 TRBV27 ASTLSGGAYNEQF
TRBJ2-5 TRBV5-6 ASSSWTERETQY
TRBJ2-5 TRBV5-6 ASSQDSTEETQY
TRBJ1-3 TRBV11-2 ASSKRTDGFGTIY
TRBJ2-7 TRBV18 ATSGGAGYEQY
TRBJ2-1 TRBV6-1 ASKSGTGNNEQF
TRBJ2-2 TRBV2 ASNPQGRGTGELF
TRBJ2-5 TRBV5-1 ASSFKTSGTSETQY
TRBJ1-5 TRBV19 ASSITGYNNQPQH
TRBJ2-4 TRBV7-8 ASSLGTGLAKNIQY
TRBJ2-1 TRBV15 ATRGLARNEQF
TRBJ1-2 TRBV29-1 SVGQGNNYGYT
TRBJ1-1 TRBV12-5 ASGLVQGANTEAF